The source of this TCR beta chain is a study of human T cells and chemical hapten exposure. Described time point: patch test 1, 2 weeks after DPC sensitization. The treatment here: therapeutic diphenylcyclopropenone sensitization with weekly scalp DPC. Germline CDR1 reads SGHRS; CDR2 reads YFSETQ. The CDR3 contains 16 residues. Unmatched junction bases numbered 14, after V lost 5 bases and J lost 4 bases. Using its own MiXCR run on the RACE reads, TCRdb lists one record per CDR3 protein. The sample lists over 75,000 distinct CDR3 sequences, 7.5% to 9% occurring once. This clonotype was detected only a few times.

The source of this sequence is a woman in her 30s with alopecia areata. Some clones in this sample may be carry-over from other donors' samples. The V call is TRBV5-1, the J call TRBJ1-2; 7 nucleotides align to TRBD1. The sequenced sample was whole blood, obtained in connection with sensitization to the hapten diphenylcyclopropenone (DPC). In nucleotides, the CDR3 is TGCGCCAGCAGTCAGAACAGGGGCTTTTCGAGCTATGGCTACACCTTC. Protein sequence: CASSQNRGFSSYGYTF.